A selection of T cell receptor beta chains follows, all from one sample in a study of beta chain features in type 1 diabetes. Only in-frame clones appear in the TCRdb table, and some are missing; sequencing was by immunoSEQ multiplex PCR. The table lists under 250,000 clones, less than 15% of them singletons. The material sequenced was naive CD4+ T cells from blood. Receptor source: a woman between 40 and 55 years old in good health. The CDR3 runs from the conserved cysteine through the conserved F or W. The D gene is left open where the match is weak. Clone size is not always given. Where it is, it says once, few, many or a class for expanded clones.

CDR3 DNA: TGTGCCAGCAGCGTAATAGCGGGGGGGCACAATGAGCAGTTCTTC
CDR3 protein: CASSVIAGGHNEQFF
J gene: TRBJ2-1
D gene: TRBD2
V gene: TRBV9
clone size: -
CDR3 length: 15

CDR3 DNA: TGTGCCAGCAGCGTACAGGGGTCCTCCTATAATTCACCCCTCCACTTT
CDR3 protein: CASSVQGSSYNSPLHF
J gene: TRBJ1-6
D gene: TRBD1
V gene: TRBV5-6
clone size: -
CDR3 length: 16

CDR3 DNA: TGCGCCAGCAGCGCGAGACAGGGCCAAGGCATCAATGAGCAGTTCTTC
CDR3 protein: CASSARQGQGINEQFF
J gene: TRBJ2-1
D gene: TRBD1
V gene: TRBV5-1
clone size: -
CDR3 length: 16

CDR3 DNA: TGTGCCAGCAGCTTAGGGGGGCGCGAAAAACTGTTTTTT
CDR3 protein: CASSLGGREKLFF
J gene: TRBJ1-4
D gene: -
V gene: TRBV7-2
clone size: few
CDR3 length: 13

CDR3 DNA: TGCGCCAGCAGCCCCCACGGGCGGCGGGGGGGTTCCACAGATACGCAGTATTTT
CDR3 protein: CASSPHGRRGGSTDTQYF
J gene: TRBJ2-3
D gene: TRBD2
V gene: TRBV4-1
clone size: few
CDR3 length: 18

CDR3 DNA: TGTGCCAGCAGCTTGTTTGTGAGACAGGGGGATGGTGAGCAGTTCTTC
CDR3 protein: CASSLFVRQGDGEQFF
J gene: TRBJ2-1
D gene: TRBD1
V gene: TRBV7-9
clone size: few
CDR3 length: 16

CDR3 DNA: TGCGCCAGCAGCTCCGGGACAGGGGTCCAGCCCCAGCATTTT
CDR3 protein: CASSSGTGVQPQHF
J gene: TRBJ1-5
D gene: TRBD1
V gene: TRBV5-1
clone size: -
CDR3 length: 14

CDR3 DNA: TGTGCCAGCAGCGAGTCCGTTGGGACAGGAGGAGAAAAACTGTTTTTT
CDR3 protein: CASSESVGTGGEKLFF
J gene: TRBJ1-4
D gene: TRBD1
V gene: TRBV9
clone size: -
CDR3 length: 16

CDR3 DNA: TGTGCCAGCTCACCATTTCTCCCGGGTGAATTGACTGGCTACGAGCAGTACTTC
CDR3 protein: CASSPFLPGELTGYEQYF
J gene: TRBJ2-7
D gene: -
V gene: TRBV18
clone size: -
CDR3 length: 18

CDR3 DNA: TGTGCCAGCAGCCCAAGCCGGGACATGCCCTGGGGCTACACCTTC
CDR3 protein: CASSPSRDMPWGYTF
J gene: TRBJ1-2
D gene: -
V gene: TRBV7-2
clone size: few
CDR3 length: 15

CDR3 DNA: TGTGCCAGCAGCCCGGGACAGGGCCGGTCCCTCCACTTT
CDR3 protein: CASSPGQGRSLHF
J gene: TRBJ1-6
D gene: TRBD1
V gene: TRBV7-9
clone size: -
CDR3 length: 13

CDR3 DNA: TGCGCCAGCAGCTTGGGGATGACTAGCGCCCCTAACAATGAGCAGTTCTTC
CDR3 protein: CASSLGMTSAPNNEQFF
J gene: TRBJ2-1
D gene: TRBD2
V gene: TRBV5-1
clone size: -
CDR3 length: 17

CDR3 DNA: TGTGCCAGCAGTGATACGGGAATTGGTGGCTACACCTTC
CDR3 protein: CASSDTGIGGYTF
J gene: TRBJ1-2
D gene: -
V gene: TRBV2
clone size: -
CDR3 length: 13

CDR3 DNA: TGTGCCAGCAGCCTCACGGTTGGAGCTTATGGCTACACCTTC
CDR3 protein: CASSLTVGAYGYTF
J gene: TRBJ1-2
D gene: -
V gene: TRBV7-9
clone size: -
CDR3 length: 14

CDR3 DNA: TGTGCCAGCAGTCGGGACAACCACTATCAGCCCCAGCATTTT
CDR3 protein: CASSRDNHYQPQHF
J gene: TRBJ1-5
D gene: -
V gene: TRBV6-6
clone size: -
CDR3 length: 14

CDR3 DNA: TGTGCCAGCAGGCTCCAGGGGCCCTATGGCTACACCTTC
CDR3 protein: CASRLQGPYGYTF
J gene: TRBJ1-2
D gene: -
V gene: TRBV5-8
clone size: few
CDR3 length: 13

CDR3 DNA: TGCGCCAGCAGCCAAGAAGGGCTAGCGGGGACCACCGGGGAGCTGTTTTTT
CDR3 protein: CASSQEGLAGTTGELFF
J gene: TRBJ2-2
D gene: TRBD2
V gene: TRBV4-3
clone size: few
CDR3 length: 17

CDR3 DNA: TGTGCCAGCAGCTTACAGGCCAACCCGCTCTCTGGGGCCAACGTCCTGACTTTC
CDR3 protein: CASSLQANPLSGANVLTF
J gene: TRBJ2-6
D gene: -
V gene: TRBV6-4
clone size: -
CDR3 length: 18

CDR3 DNA: TGCGCCAGCAGCCTGGATCCGGGGAATCAGCCCCAGCATTTT
CDR3 protein: CASSLDPGNQPQHF
J gene: TRBJ1-5
D gene: -
V gene: TRBV5-1
clone size: few
CDR3 length: 14

CDR3 DNA: TGTGCCATCAGTGAGTGGGCAGATGGAAACACCATATATTTT
CDR3 protein: CAISEWADGNTIYF
J gene: TRBJ1-3
D gene: -
V gene: TRBV10-3
clone size: -
CDR3 length: 14

CDR3 DNA: TGTGCCAGCAGCTTGAGCGCTTCTTACAATGAGCAGTTCTTC
CDR3 protein: CASSLSASYNEQFF
J gene: TRBJ2-1
D gene: -
V gene: TRBV7-9
clone size: many
CDR3 length: 14

CDR3 DNA: TGTGCCAGCAGCCGCGGACTAGCGGGGGGACCACCAACCGGGGAGCTGTTTTTT
CDR3 protein: CASSRGLAGGPPTGELFF
J gene: TRBJ2-2
D gene: TRBD2
V gene: TRBV4-2
clone size: -
CDR3 length: 18

CDR3 DNA: TGTGCCAGCTCACCGGACAGAGGCAATCAGCCCCAGCATTTT
CDR3 protein: CASSPDRGNQPQHF
J gene: TRBJ1-5
D gene: -
V gene: TRBV18
clone size: few
CDR3 length: 14

CDR3 DNA: TGTGCCAGTAGTATCGAGCGGGCGAGCAAAAACATTCAGTACTTC
CDR3 protein: CASSIERASKNIQYF
J gene: TRBJ2-4
D gene: -
V gene: TRBV19
clone size: few
CDR3 length: 15

CDR3 DNA: TGTGCCAGCAGCGTGGCGGGGACCTTCAACAATGAGCAGTTCTTC
CDR3 protein: CASSVAGTFNNEQFF
J gene: TRBJ2-1
D gene: -
V gene: TRBV9
clone size: -
CDR3 length: 15

CDR3 DNA: TGTGCCAGCAGCCTAGACTCACAGGGGGTTGGTGAGACCCAGTACTTC
CDR3 protein: CASSLDSQGVGETQYF
J gene: TRBJ2-5
D gene: TRBD1
V gene: TRBV7-9
clone size: few
CDR3 length: 16

CDR3 DNA: TGTGCCAGCAGCTTAGCGACAGCTTGGAACACTGAAGCTTTCTTT
CDR3 protein: CASSLATAWNTEAFF
J gene: TRBJ1-1
D gene: -
V gene: TRBV11-2
clone size: -
CDR3 length: 15

CDR3 DNA: TGTGCCAGCAGCTTAGTTTTTCAGGGTAATGAGCAGTTCTTC
CDR3 protein: CASSLVFQGNEQFF
J gene: TRBJ2-1
D gene: -
V gene: TRBV7-2
clone size: few
CDR3 length: 14

CDR3 DNA: TGCAGCGTTCTCGGGGCGGGGGCCTACGAGCAGTACTTC
CDR3 protein: CSVLGAGAYEQYF
J gene: TRBJ2-7
D gene: TRBD2
V gene: TRBV29-1
clone size: few
CDR3 length: 13

CDR3 DNA: TGTGCCATCGGGAGGACACCTACCTACGAGCAGTACTTC
CDR3 protein: CAIGRTPTYEQYF
J gene: TRBJ2-7
D gene: -
V gene: TRBV10-3
clone size: few
CDR3 length: 13

CDR3 DNA: TGTGCCAGCAGCCTGAGGACAGGGGGCCAGACTGAAGCTTTCTTT
CDR3 protein: CASSLRTGGQTEAFF
J gene: TRBJ1-1
D gene: TRBD1
V gene: TRBV14
clone size: few
CDR3 length: 15

CDR3 DNA: TGTGCCAGCAGGCAAACAGGGGTTGGGGAGACCCAGTACTTC
CDR3 protein: CASRQTGVGETQYF
J gene: TRBJ2-5
D gene: TRBD1
V gene: TRBV6-6
clone size: -
CDR3 length: 14

CDR3 DNA: TGTGCCACCATGCTAGCGGCTAGCACAGATACGCAGTATTTT
CDR3 protein: CATMLAASTDTQYF
J gene: TRBJ2-3
D gene: TRBD2
V gene: TRBV10-3
clone size: -
CDR3 length: 14